This TCR beta chain was sequenced for a study of cytomegalovirus exposure and HLA in healthy donors. PCR employed 60 Vbeta and 13 Jbeta primers. Repertoires were generated with immunoSEQ multiplex PCR, while TCRdb's copy carries only in-frame clones and drops some. Of approximately 170,000 clones in the sample, approximately 79% were seen once. CDR1 and CDR2 from the germline V gene are LNHDA and SQIVND (reference sequence). The length of the CDR3 is 13 residues. With V trimmed by 8 bases and J by 5 bases, 4 bases remained unmatched. Study-wide points: Apparent HLA restriction characterized most CMV-associated TCR beta chains in a later analysis. Sequencing likely produced, as an artifact, a cluster of highly shared sequence variants. Later genetic work tied a missense DCLRE1C variant to beta-chain V and J trimming.

As regards this clone: As yet, its antigen is unknown.

The donors comprised healthy bone marrow donors. The TCR originated in a woman aged 18-29 years in good health and CMV-seronegative. This chain links TRBV19 with TRBJ1-5; 9 nucleotides match TRBD1. Sequences were obtained from PBMCs. CDR3 in amino acids: CASGTGRYQPQHF. The CDR3 bases are TGTGCCAGTGGGACAGGGAGATATCAGCCCCAGCATTTT.